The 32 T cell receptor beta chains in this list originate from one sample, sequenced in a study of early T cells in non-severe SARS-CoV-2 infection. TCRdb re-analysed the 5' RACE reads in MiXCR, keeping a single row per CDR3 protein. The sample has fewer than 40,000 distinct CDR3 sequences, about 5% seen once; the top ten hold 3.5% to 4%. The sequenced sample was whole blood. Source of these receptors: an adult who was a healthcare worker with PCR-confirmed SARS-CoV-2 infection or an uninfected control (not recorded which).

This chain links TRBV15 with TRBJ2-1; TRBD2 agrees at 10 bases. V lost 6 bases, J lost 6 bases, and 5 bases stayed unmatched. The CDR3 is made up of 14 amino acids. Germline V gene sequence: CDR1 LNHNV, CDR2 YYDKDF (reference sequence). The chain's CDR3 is CATRAGLAVNEQFF. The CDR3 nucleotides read TGTGCCACCAGGGCAGGACTAGCGGTCAATGAGCAGTTCTTC.

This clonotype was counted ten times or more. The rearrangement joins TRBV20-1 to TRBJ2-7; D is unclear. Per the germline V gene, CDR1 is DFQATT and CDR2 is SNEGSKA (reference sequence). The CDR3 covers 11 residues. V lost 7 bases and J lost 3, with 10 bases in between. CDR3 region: CSGWKDYEQYF. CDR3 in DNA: TGCAGTGGATGGAAAGACTACGAGCAGTACTTC.

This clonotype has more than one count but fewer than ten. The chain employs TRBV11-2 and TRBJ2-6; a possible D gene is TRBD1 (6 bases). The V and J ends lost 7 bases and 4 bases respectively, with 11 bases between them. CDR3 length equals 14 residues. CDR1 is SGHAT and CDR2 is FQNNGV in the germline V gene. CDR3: CASTHRDGANVLTF. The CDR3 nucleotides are TGTGCCAGCACCCACAGGGACGGGGCCAACGTCCTGACTTTC.

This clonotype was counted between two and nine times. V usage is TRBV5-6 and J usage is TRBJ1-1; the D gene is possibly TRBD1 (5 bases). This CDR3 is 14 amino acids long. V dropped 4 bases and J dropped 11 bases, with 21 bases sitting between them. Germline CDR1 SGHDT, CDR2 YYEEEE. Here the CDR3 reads CASSKVLEGNYAFF. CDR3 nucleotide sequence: TGTGCCAGCAGCAAGGTGCTGGAGGGGAACTATGCTTTCTTT.

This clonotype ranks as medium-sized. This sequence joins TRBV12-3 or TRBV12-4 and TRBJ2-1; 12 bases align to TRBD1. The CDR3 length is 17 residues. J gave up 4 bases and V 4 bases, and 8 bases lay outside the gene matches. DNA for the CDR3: TGTGCCAGCAGTTCGGGACAGGGGGCCCTAATATACAATGAGCAGTTCTTC. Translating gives CASSSGQGALIYNEQFF.

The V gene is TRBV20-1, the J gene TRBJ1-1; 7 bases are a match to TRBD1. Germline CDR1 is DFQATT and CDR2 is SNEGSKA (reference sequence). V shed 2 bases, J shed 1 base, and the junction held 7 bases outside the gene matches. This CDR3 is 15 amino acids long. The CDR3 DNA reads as TGCAGTGCTAGATCGGGACAGCCGGGGAACACTGAAGCTTTCTTT. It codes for CSARSGQPGNTEAFF.

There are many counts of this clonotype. The chain's CDR3 is CASSPRLAGGYANTGELFF. The CDR3 nucleotides are TGTGCCAGCAGCCCCAGACTAGCGGGAGGGTACGCGAACACCGGGGAGCTGTTTTTT. The rearrangement links TRBV7-9 to TRBJ2-2; 14 bases fit TRBD2. With V trimmed by 5 bases and J by 0 bases, 8 bases remained unmatched. The CDR3 consists of 19 residues. Germline V gene data show CDR1 as SEHNR and CDR2 as FQNEAQ (reference sequence).

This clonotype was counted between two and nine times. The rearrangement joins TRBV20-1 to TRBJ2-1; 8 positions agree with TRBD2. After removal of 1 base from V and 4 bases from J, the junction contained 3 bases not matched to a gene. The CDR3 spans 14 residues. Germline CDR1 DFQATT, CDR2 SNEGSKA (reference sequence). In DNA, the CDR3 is TGCAGTGCTAGAGGGACTAGCTTATACAATGAGCAGTTCTTC. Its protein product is CSARGTSLYNEQFF.

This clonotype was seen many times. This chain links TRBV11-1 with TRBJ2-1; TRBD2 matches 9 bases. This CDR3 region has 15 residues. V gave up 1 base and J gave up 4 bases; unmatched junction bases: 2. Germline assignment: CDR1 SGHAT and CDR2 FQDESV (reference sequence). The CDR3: CASSLGTSDYNEQFF. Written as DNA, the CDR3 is TGTGCCAGCAGCTTAGGGACTAGCGATTACAATGAGCAGTTCTTC.

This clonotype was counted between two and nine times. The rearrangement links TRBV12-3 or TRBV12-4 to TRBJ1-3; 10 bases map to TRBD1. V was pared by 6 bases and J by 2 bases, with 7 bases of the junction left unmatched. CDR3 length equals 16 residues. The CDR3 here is CASRNPGQGTGNTIYF. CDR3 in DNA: TGTGCCAGCAGAAACCCGGGACAGGGGACTGGAAACACCATATATTTT.

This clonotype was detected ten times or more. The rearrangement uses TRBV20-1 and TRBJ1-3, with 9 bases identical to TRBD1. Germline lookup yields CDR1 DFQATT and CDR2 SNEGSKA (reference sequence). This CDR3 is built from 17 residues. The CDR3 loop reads CRTAEDRGSLAGNTIYF. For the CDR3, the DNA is TGCAGGACGGCCGAGGACAGGGGATCCCTTGCGGGAAACACCATATATTTT.

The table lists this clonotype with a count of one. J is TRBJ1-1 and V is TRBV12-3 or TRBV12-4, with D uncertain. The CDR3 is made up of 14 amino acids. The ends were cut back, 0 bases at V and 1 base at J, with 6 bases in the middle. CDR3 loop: CASSLALGNTEAFF. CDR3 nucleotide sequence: TGTGCCAGCAGTTTAGCGCTCGGGAACACTGAAGCTTTCTTT.

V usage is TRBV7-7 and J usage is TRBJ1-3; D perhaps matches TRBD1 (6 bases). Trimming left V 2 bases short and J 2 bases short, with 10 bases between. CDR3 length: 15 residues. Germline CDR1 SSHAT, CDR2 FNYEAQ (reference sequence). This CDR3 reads CASSLTTGPGNTIYF. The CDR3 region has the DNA TGTGCCAGCAGCTTAACCACAGGGCCTGGAAACACCATATATTTT.

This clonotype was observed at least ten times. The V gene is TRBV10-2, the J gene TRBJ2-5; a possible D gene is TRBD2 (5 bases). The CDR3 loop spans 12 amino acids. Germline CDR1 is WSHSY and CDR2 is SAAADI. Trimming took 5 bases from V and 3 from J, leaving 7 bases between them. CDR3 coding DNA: TGCGCCAGCAGTCTCGGGAAAGAGACCCAGTACTTC. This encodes CASSLGKETQYF.

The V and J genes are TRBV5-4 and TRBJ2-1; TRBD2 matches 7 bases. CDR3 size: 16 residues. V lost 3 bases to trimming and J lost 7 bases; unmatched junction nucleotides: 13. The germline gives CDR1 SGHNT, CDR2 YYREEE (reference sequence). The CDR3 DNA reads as TGTGCCAGCAGCTGGCTAACGGCGGGAGTGCAGAATGAGCAGTTCTTC. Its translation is CASSWLTAGVQNEQFF.

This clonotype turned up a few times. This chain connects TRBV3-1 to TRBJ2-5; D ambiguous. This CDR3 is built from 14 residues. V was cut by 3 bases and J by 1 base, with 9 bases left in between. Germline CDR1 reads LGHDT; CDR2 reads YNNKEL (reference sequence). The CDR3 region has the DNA TGTGCCAGCAGCCAGCGAATGGTCCAAGAGACCCAGTACTTC. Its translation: CASSQRMVQETQYF.

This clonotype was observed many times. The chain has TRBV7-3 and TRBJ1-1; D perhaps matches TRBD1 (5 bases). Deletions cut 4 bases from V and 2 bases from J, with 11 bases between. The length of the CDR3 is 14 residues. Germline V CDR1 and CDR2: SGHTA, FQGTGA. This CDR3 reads CASSSVGANTEAFF. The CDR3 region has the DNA TGTGCCAGCAGCTCGGTAGGGGCCAACACTGAAGCTTTCTTT.

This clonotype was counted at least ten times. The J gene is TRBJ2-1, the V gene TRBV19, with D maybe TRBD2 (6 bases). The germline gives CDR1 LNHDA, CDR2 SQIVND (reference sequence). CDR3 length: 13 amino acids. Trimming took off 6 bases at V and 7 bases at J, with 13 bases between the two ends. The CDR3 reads CASSTVGLNEQFF. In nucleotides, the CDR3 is TGTGCCAGTAGCACCGTGGGACTTAATGAGCAGTTCTTC.

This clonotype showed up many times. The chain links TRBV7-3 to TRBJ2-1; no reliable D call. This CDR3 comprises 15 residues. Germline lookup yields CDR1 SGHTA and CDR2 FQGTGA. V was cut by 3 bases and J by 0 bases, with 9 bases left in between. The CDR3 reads CASSLWPSSYNEQFF. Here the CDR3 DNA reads TGTGCCAGCAGCTTGTGGCCCTCCTCCTACAATGAGCAGTTCTTC.

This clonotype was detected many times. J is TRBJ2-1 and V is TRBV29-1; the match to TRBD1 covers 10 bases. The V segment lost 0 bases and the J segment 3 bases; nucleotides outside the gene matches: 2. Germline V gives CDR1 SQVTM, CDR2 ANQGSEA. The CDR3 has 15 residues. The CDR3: CSVEEGQGIYNEQFF. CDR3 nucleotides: TGCAGCGTTGAAGAGGGACAGGGGATCTACAATGAGCAGTTCTTC.

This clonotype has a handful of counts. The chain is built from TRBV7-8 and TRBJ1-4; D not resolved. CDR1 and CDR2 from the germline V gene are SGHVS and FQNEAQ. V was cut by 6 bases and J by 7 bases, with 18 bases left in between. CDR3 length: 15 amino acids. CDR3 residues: CASREGSSRGEKLFF. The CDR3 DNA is TGTGCCAGCAGGGAGGGATCCTCCCGGGGTGAAAAACTGTTTTTT.

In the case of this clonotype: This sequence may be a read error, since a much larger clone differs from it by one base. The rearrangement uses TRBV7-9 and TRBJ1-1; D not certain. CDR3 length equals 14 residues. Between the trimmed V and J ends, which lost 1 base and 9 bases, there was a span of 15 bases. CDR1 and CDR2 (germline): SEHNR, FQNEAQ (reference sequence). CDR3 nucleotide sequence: TGTGCCAGCAGCTTAGAAAATAGCCGGCCCAAAGCTTTCTTT. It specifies CASSLENSRPKAFF.

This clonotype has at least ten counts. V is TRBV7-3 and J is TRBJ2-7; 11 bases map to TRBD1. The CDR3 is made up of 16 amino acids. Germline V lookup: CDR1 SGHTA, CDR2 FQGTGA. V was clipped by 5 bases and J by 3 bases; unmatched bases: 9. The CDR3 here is CASSAEPGTGGYEQYF. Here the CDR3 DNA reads TGTGCCAGCAGCGCGGAACCCGGGACAGGGGGCTACGAGCAGTACTTC.

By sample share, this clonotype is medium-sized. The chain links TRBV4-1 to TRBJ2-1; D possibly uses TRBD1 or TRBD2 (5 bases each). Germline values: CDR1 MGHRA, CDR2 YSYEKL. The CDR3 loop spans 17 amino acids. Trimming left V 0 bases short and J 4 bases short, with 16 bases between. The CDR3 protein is CASSQERDLGWYNEQFF. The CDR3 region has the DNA TGCGCCAGCAGCCAAGAAAGGGACCTAGGATGGTACAATGAGCAGTTCTTC.

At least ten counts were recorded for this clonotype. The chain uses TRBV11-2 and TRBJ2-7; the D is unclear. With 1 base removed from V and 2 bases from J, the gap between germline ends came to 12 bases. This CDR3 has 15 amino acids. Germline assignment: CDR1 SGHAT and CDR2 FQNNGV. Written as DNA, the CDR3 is TGTGCCAGCAGCTTAGCTCGGACCTTAACCTACGAGCAGTACTTC. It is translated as CASSLARTLTYEQYF.

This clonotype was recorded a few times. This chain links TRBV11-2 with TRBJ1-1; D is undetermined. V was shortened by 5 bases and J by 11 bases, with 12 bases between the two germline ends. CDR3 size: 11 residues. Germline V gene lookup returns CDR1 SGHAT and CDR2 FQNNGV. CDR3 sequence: CASSPPGFAFF. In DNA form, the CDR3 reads TGTGCCAGCAGCCCCCCGGGGTTCGCTTTCTTT.

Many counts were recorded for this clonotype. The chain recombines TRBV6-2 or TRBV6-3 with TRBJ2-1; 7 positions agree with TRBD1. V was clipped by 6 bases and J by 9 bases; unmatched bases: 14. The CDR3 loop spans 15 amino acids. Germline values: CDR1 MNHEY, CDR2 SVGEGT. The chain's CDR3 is CASRDGTATGGEQFF. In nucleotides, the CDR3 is TGTGCCAGCAGAGATGGGACAGCGACCGGAGGTGAGCAGTTCTTC.

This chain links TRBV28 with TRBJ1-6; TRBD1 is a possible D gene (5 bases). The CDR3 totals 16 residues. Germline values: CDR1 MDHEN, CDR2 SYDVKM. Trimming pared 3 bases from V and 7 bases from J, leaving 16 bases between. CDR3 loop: CASSFGGIWGNSPLHF. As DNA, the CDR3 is TGTGCCAGCAGTTTTGGCGGAATTTGGGGGAATTCACCCCTCCACTTT.

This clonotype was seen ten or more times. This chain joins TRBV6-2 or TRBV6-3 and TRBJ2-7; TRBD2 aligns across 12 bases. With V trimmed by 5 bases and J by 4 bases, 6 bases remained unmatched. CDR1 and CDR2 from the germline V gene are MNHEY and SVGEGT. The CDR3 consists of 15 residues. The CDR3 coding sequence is TGTGCCAGCAGTGCCCGGACTAGCGGGAATTACGAGCAGTACTTC. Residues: CASSARTSGNYEQYF.

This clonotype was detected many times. CDR3 sequence (DNA): TGCGCCAGCAGCTTTCCGGGGAATGAGCAGTTCTTC. Residues: CASSFPGNEQFF. The rearrangement uses TRBV5-1 and TRBJ2-1; tentative D call: TRBD2 (5 bases). The germline gives CDR1 SGHRS, CDR2 YFSETQ. This CDR3 region has 12 residues. With 2 bases removed from V and 7 bases from J, the gap between germline ends came to 7 bases.

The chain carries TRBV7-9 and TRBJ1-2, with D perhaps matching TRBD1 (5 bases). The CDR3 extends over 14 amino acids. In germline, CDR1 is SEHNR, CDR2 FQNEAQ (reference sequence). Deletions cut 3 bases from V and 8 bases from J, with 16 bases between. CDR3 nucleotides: TGTGCCAGCAGCTTCACTGACAGCCCAGGAGGCTACACCTTC. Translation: CASSFTDSPGGYTF.

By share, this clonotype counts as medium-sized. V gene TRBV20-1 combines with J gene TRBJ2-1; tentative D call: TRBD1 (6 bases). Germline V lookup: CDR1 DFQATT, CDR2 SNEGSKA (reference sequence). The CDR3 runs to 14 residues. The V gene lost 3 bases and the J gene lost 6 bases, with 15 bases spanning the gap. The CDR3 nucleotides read TGCAGTGCTAGTGGTCAGGGGAAAGGCAATGAGCAGTTCTTC. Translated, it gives CSASGQGKGNEQFF.